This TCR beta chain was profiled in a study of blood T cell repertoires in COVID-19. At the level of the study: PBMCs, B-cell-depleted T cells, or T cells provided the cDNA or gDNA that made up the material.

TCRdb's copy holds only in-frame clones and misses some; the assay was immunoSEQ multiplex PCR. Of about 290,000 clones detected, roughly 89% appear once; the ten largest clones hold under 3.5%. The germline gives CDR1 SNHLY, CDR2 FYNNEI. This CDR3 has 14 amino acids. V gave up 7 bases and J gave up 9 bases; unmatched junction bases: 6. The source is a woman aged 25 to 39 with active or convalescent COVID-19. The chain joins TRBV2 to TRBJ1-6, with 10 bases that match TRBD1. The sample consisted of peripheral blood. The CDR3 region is CASNRDRGGSPLHF. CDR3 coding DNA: TGTGCCAGCAACCGGGACAGGGGTGGTTCACCCCTCCACTTT.